The sequence of this TCR beta chain was determined in a study of blood T cell repertoires in COVID-19. Study information: Spain, Italy and the United States supplied samples that represented acute and convalescent COVID-19.

Germline assignment: CDR1 LGHDT and CDR2 YNNKEL (reference sequence). Between the trimmed V and J ends, which lost 6 bases and 6 bases, there was a span of 20 bases. The CDR3 runs 15 residues. Produced via immunoSEQ multiplex PCR; TCRdb's table is partial and in-frame only. The table lists some 120,000 clones, 84% of them singletons, with more than 9% in the top ten. Sequencing was carried out using peripheral blood. V is TRBV3-1 (or the pseudogene TRBV3-2) and J is TRBJ1-2, with D perhaps matching TRBD1 (5 bases). This TCR derives from a woman aged 60-75 years with acute or convalescent COVID-19. CDR3 residues: CASSPTNQGLHGYTF. The CDR3 DNA is TGTGCCAGCAGTCCCACGAACCAGGGCCTCCATGGCTACACCTTC.